The entry below describes one TCR beta chain. Its antigen is undetermined. At the DNA level, this CDR3 is encoded by other sequences in the same sample as well. Template for every sorted-subset replicate PCR totaled 150 to 250 ng DNA, 30,000 to 35,000 T cell genomes. Assay used: immunoSEQ multiplex PCR; TCRdb lists only in-frame clones, some missing. The sample carries roughly 1,800,000 clones, about 94% recorded once. These data belong to a study of shared clonotypes between healthy human individuals. General study results and limits: Among the subsets, naive ones generally showed larger estimated richness than memory ones.

CD45RO-negative cells were positively selected for CCR7, leaving out terminally differentiated effector memory CD45RA+ cells. Those who donated, Caucasian adults without exception, all lived in Nashville, Tennessee. The material sequenced was naive CD8+ T cells sorted from blood. The TCR sequence derives from a man aged 18 to 29 in good health.

CDR3 region: CASSLVPGELFF. Written as DNA, the CDR3 is TGTGCCAGCAGTCTTGTCCCCGGGGAGCTGTTTTTT. This chain joins TRBV28 and TRBJ2-2; D unclear. Trimming cost V 5 bases and J 6 bases, with 7 bases left between them. CDR3 length: 12 residues. Per germline, CDR1 MDHEN and CDR2 SYDVKM.